This T cell receptor beta chain was recovered during a study of shared T cell receptors in the human thymus. TCRdb's table, derived via immunoSEQ multiplex PCR, lists solely in-frame clones and lacks some. The table records under 850,000 clones, over 75% of them present only once. The V end was cut by 7 bases, the J end by 5 bases, with 11 bases between. The CDR3 contains 13 residues. Germline-derived CDR1 and CDR2 are MNHNS and SASEGT. These records were also assigned to another study, of human thymus T cells.

The receptor was derived from a boy under two years old with a congenital heart defect. This chain connects TRBV6-1 to TRBJ1-4; possible D gene TRBD1, 5 bases. Sequencing was done on a sample of thymocytes. Here the CDR3 reads CASNRQSNEKLFF. As DNA, the CDR3 is TGTGCCAGCAATCGACAGAGCAATGAAAAACTGTTTTTT.